The following is a TCR beta chain sequence with its context. Its antigen is currently unknown. This entry is derived from a study of post-analysis software for immune sequencing data. Points from the study as a whole: Patients carried roughly five TRBV segments more frequently than controls did, and TRBV5-6, TRBV5-1 and TRBV20-1 were among them. Controls significantly exceeded multiple sclerosis patients in normalized Chao1 diversity.

The TCR beta cDNA libraries contained unique molecular identifiers. TCRdb reprocessed the PCR reads with MiXCR, giving one entry per CDR3 protein. The sample lists approximately 690,000 distinct CDR3 sequences, more than 50% occurring once. The CDR3 loop spans 14 amino acids. The germline CDR1 and CDR2 sequences are DFQATT and SNEGSKA (reference sequence). The V and J ends lost 6 bases and 5 bases, in that order; junction bases with no gene match: 12. J is TRBJ1-1 and V is TRBV20-1; 7 positions match TRBD1. What was sequenced was blood. The clonotype was recovered from a girl aged 2 to 10 with multiple sclerosis. The CDR3 bases are TGCAGTGCCCCAGACAGGGCCAAGGGGACTGAAGCTTTCTTT. It codes for CSAPDRAKGTEAFF.